These 14 T cell receptor beta chains were sequenced from one sample in a study of T cell responses to AZD1222 COVID-19 vaccine. Repertoires were generated with immunoSEQ multiplex PCR, while TCRdb's copy carries only in-frame clones and drops some. The data contain over 100,000 clones, more than 85% of them seen just once; the ten biggest clones take up around 5%. This specimen consisted of peripheral blood, obtained on day 0 of AZD1222 vaccination. The origin of the receptors is an adult in good health.

The CDR3 protein is CASSSGQVSDQPQHF. The CDR3 DNA reads TGTGCCAGTAGTTCGGGACAGGTCAGTGATCAGCCCCAGCATTTT. This chain connects TRBV19 to TRBJ1-5; the match to TRBD1 covers 8 bases. Germline V gene lookup returns CDR1 LNHDA and CDR2 SQIVND (reference sequence). The CDR3 is made up of 15 amino acids. Trimming removed 5 bases from V and 5 bases from J; junction bases left unmatched: 8.

This rearrangement joins TRBV27 to TRBJ1-2; D perhaps matches TRBD1 (5 bases). The CDR3 has 12 amino acids. V was pared by 5 bases and J by 7 bases, with 11 bases between. Germline values: CDR1 MNHEY, CDR2 SMNVEV (reference sequence). In DNA, the CDR3 is TGTGCCAGCAGTCCGGGGCGGGGTGGCTACACCTTC. This codes for CASSPGRGGYTF.

This chain joins TRBV5-4 and TRBJ1-4; maybe TRBD1 (6 bases). Deletions cut 0 bases from V and 6 bases from J, with 12 bases between. The CDR3 contains 15 residues. In germline, CDR1 is SGHNT, CDR2 YYREEE (reference sequence). CDR3 protein: CASSLAGGQDEKLFF. The CDR3 DNA is TGTGCCAGCAGCTTGGCGGGGGGGCAGGATGAAAAACTGTTTTTT.

In this sample, this clone turned up once. The genes are TRBV27 and TRBJ2-2; D is perhaps TRBD1 (6 bases). Trimming took 9 bases from V and 8 from J, leaving 10 bases between them. The CDR3 has 11 residues. Germline V gene data show CDR1 as MNHEY and CDR2 as SMNVEV (reference sequence). The CDR3 sequence: CASTGFGELFF. As DNA, the CDR3 is TGTGCCAGTACAGGGTTTGGGGAGCTGTTTTTT.

The CDR3 DNA sequence: TGCAGCGTCGTGACTAATGACGGCACCGGGGAGCTGTTTTTT. Translating it yields CSVVTNDGTGELFF. The chain combines TRBV29-1 with TRBJ2-2; a possible D gene is TRBD2 (5 bases). Germline V gives CDR1 SQVTM, CDR2 ANQGSEA. The CDR3 runs 14 residues. V lost 6 bases, J lost 4 bases, and 15 bases lay in between.

The chain links TRBV27 to TRBJ2-7, with 11 positions matching TRBD2. The CDR3 extends over 18 amino acids. The germline CDR1 and CDR2 sequences are MNHEY and SMNVEV (reference sequence). The J segment lost 0 bases and the V segment lost 5 bases, leaving 12 bases of the junction unmatched. CDR3 sequence: CASSDRGTSGLGSYEQYF. CDR3 sequence (DNA): TGTGCCAGCAGTGATCGGGGGACTAGCGGTTTGGGCTCCTACGAGCAGTACTTC.

J is TRBJ1-2 and V is TRBV9; D possibly corresponds to TRBD1 (5 bases). The CDR3 contains 11 residues. The V gene's germline CDR1 is SGDLS and CDR2 YYNGEE. Deletions cut 6 bases from V and 7 bases from J, with 10 bases between. DNA for the CDR3: TGTGCCAGCAACAAGGGGTTTGGCTACACCTTC. Residues: CASNKGFGYTF.

The chain is built from TRBV15 and TRBJ2-4; D is uncertain. V dropped 5 bases and J dropped 7 bases, with 18 bases sitting between them. This CDR3 region has 15 residues. Germline CDR1 is LNHNV and CDR2 is YYDKDF (reference sequence). The CDR3 loop is CATSPLGGIGNIQYF. The DNA for the CDR3 is TGTGCCACCAGCCCTCTCGGTGGGATTGGGAACATTCAGTACTTC.

The genes are TRBV7-8 and TRBJ2-1, with 9 nucleotides matching TRBD2. This CDR3 contains 18 residues. Looked up from germline, CDR1 is SGHVS and CDR2 is FQNEAQ. J was trimmed by 3 bases and V by 0 bases; bases with no gene match: 9. This chain's CDR3 is CASSLALAGPRDYNEQFF. CDR3 sequence (DNA): TGTGCCAGCAGCTTAGCGCTAGCGGGGCCGAGAGACTACAATGAGCAGTTCTTC. The full variable domain, its missing parts supplied by reference TRBV7-8 and TRBJ2-1, is GAGVSQSPRYKVAKRGQDVALRCDPISGHVSLFWYQQALGQGPEFLTYFQNEAQLDKSGLPSDRFFAERPEGSVSTLKIQRTQQEDSAVYLCASSLALAGPRDYNEQFFGPGTRLTVL.

Remarks on this clone: This sample includes further DNA sequences coding for the same CDR3. The rearrangement joins TRBV12-3 or TRBV12-4 to TRBJ1-1; no definite D call. V shed 1 base and J shed 1 base, with 4 bases lying between them. The CDR3 consists of 13 residues. CDR3 in DNA: TGTGCCAGCAGTTTAGTACAGAACACTGAAGCTTTCTTT. Its translation is CASSLVQNTEAFF.

The chain is built from TRBV9 and TRBJ2-5, with D perhaps matching TRBD2 (6 bases). Trimming pared 4 bases from V and 5 bases from J, leaving 12 bases between. The V gene's germline CDR1 is SGDLS and CDR2 YYNGEE. The length of the CDR3 is 13 residues. This CDR3 is CASSPPGRETQYF. Here the CDR3 DNA reads TGTGCCAGCAGCCCCCCGGGGAGGGAGACCCAGTACTTC.

The chain has TRBV4-1 and TRBJ2-1; TRBD2 might be the D (5 bases). CDR1 and CDR2 (germline): MGHRA, YSYEKL. The V end was cut by 1 base, the J end by 3 bases, with 7 bases between. The CDR3 has 14 residues. The CDR3 is CASSQAGIYNEQFF. The CDR3 bases are TGCGCCAGCAGCCAAGCCGGGATCTACAATGAGCAGTTCTTC.

This chain connects TRBV2 to TRBJ1-3; D unclear. The CDR3 consists of 12 residues. V was shortened by 6 bases and J by 0 bases, with 3 bases between the two germline ends. Germline V gene lookup returns CDR1 SNHLY and CDR2 FYNNEI. The CDR3 protein is CASRVSGNTIYF. CDR3 bases: TGTGCCAGCAGGGTCTCTGGAAACACCATATATTTT.

The chain is built from TRBV13 and TRBJ2-3; D gene unclear. The germline gives CDR1 PRHDT, CDR2 FYEKMQ (reference sequence). This CDR3 region has 17 residues. V gave up 0 bases and J gave up 2 bases, with 15 bases separating them. The CDR3 reads CASSLGLRRQYTDTQYF. Here the CDR3 DNA reads TGTGCCAGCAGCTTAGGCCTAAGGCGCCAGTACACAGATACGCAGTATTTT.